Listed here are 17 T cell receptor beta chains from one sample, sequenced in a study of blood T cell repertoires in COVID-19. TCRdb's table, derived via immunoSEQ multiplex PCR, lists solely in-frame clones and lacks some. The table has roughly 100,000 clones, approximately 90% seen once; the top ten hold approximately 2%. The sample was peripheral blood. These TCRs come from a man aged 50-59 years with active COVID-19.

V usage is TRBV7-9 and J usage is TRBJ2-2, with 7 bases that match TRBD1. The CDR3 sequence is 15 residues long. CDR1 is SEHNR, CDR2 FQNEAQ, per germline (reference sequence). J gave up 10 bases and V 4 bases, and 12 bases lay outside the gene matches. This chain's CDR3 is CASSYRDSHTSELFF. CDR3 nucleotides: TGTGCCAGCAGCTACCGGGACAGCCACACCTCGGAGCTGTTTTTT.

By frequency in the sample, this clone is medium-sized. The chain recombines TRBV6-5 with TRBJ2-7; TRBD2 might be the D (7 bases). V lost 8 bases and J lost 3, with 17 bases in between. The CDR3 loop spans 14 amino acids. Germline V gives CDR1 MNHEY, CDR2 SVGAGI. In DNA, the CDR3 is TGTGCCAGCGGGGGGGGCTTCGGCCACTACGAGCAGTACTTC. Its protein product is CASGGGFGHYEQYF.

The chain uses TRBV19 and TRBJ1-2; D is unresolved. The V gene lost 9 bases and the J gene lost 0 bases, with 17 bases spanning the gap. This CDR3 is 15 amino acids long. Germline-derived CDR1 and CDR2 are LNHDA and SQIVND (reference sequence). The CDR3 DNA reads TGTGCCAGCCAACCTCCTTTACTTTCTAACTATGGCTACACCTTC. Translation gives CASQPPLLSNYGYTF.

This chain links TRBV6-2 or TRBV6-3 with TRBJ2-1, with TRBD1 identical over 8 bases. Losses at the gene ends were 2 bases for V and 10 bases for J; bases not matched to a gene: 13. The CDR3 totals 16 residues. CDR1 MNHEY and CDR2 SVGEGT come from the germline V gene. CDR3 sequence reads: CASSYDRTGKGREQFF. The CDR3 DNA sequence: TGTGCCAGCAGTTACGATCGGACAGGGAAGGGTAGAGAGCAGTTCTTC.

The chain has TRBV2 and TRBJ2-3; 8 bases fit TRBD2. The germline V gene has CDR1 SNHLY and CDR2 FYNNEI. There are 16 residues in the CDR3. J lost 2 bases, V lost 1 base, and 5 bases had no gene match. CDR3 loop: CASSEDGRGVTDTQYF. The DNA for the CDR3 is TGTGCCAGCAGTGAAGACGGGCGGGGGGTCACAGATACGCAGTATTTT.

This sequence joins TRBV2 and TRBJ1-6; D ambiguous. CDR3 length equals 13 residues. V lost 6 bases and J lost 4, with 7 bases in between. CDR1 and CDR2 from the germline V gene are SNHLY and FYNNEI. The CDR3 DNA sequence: TGTGCCAGCAGGGCGGTTTATAATTCACCCCTCCACTTT. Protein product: CASRAVYNSPLHF.

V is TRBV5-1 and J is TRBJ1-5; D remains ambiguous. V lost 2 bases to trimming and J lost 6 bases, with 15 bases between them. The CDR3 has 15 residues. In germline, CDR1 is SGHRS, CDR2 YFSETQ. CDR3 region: CASSFSSGVGQPQHF. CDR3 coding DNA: TGCGCCAGCAGCTTCAGTTCGGGTGTCGGTCAGCCCCAGCATTTT.

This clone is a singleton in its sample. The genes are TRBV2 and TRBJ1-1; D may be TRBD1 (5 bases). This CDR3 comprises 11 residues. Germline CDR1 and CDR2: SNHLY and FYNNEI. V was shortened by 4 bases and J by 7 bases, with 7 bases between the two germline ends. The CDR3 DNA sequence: TGTGCCAGCAGTGCAGGGTTTGAAGCTTTCTTT. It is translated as CASSAGFEAFF.

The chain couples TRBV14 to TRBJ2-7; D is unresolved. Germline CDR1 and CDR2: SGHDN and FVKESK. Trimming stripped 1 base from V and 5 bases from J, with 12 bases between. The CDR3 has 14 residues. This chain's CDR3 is CASSQVPSVDEQYF. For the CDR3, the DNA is TGTGCCAGCAGCCAAGTACCGTCAGTCGACGAGCAGTACTTC.

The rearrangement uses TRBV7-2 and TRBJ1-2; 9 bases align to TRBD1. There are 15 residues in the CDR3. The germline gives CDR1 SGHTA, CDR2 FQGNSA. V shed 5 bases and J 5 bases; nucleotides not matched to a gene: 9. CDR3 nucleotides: TGTGCCAGCAGCGAAGGACAGGGGTTCATTTATGGCTACACCTTC. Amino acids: CASSEGQGFIYGYTF.

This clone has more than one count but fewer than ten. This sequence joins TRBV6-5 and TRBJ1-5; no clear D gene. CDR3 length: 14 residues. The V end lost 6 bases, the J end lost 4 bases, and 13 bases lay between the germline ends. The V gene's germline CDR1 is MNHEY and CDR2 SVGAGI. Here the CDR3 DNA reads TGTGCCAGCAGCCTCAGCACGGGGAATCAGCCCCAGCATTTT. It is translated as CASSLSTGNQPQHF.

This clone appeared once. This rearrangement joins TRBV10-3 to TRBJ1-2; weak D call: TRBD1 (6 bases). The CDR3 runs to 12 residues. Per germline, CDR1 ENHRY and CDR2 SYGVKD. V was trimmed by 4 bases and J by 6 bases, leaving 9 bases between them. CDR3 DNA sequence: TGTGCCATCAGTGCTGCAGGGGATGGCTACACCTTC. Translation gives CAISAAGDGYTF.

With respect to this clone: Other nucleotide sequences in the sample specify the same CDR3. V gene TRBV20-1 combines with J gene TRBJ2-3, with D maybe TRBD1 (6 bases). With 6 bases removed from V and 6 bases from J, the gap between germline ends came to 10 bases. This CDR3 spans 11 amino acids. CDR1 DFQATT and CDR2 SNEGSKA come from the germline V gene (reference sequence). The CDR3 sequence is CSASRGDTQYF. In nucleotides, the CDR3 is TGCAGTGCCTCCAGGGGCGATACGCAGTATTTT.

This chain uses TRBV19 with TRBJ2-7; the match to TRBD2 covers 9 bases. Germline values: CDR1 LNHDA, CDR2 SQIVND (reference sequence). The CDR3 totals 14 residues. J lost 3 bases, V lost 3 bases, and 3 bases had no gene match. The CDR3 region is CASSIGGGDYEQYF. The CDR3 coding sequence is TGTGCCAGTAGTATCGGCGGGGGGGACTACGAGCAGTACTTC.

The CDR3 DNA reads as TGTGCCATCAGTGAGGCCAGGGGTGGCGAGCAGTACTTC. Translation gives CAISEARGGEQYF. V gene TRBV10-3 combines with J gene TRBJ2-7; TRBD1 might be the D (6 bases). The germline V gene has CDR1 ENHRY and CDR2 SYGVKD. V was cut by 2 bases and J by 6 bases, with 11 bases left in between. The CDR3 has 13 residues.

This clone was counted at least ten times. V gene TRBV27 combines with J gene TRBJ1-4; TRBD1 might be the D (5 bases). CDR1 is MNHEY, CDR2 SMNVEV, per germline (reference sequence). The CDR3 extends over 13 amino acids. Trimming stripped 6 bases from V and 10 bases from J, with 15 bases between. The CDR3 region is CASRATGAGKLFF. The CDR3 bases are TGTGCCAGCAGAGCCACAGGAGCGGGAAAACTGTTTTTT.

The CDR3 loop is CASRYSPNTEAFF. For the CDR3, the DNA is TGTGCCAGCAGGTATAGTCCGAACACTGAAGCTTTCTTT. This chain joins TRBV6-6 and TRBJ1-1; D is unresolved. The V and J ends lost 6 bases and 1 base respectively, with 9 bases between them. Germline values: CDR1 MNHNY, CDR2 SVGAGI (reference sequence). The CDR3 has 13 residues.